The 25 T cell receptor beta chains presented below share a single source sample, sequenced in a study of blood T cell repertoires in COVID-19. Here immunoSEQ multiplex PCR was the method, and the copy in TCRdb shows in-frame clones only, minus some. The sample yields more than 150,000 clones, around 95% seen once. Sample: peripheral blood. The receptors originated from a man aged 25 to 45 with COVID-19, enrolled during active disease.

The chain recombines TRBV5-6 with TRBJ1-6; TRBD1 agrees at 8 bases. Germline V gives CDR1 SGHDT, CDR2 YYEEEE. The CDR3 has 16 residues. Losses at the gene ends were 2 bases for V and 7 bases for J; bases not matched to a gene: 8. This CDR3 is CASSFRTGLGNSPLHF. The DNA of the CDR3 is TGTGCCAGCAGCTTTCGGACAGGGTTAGGGAATTCACCCCTCCACTTT.

This clone has a single count. This chain links TRBV9 with TRBJ1-2; D perhaps matches TRBD1 (6 bases). The CDR3 has 14 amino acids. In germline, CDR1 is SGDLS, CDR2 YYNGEE. The ends were cut back, 0 bases at V and 8 bases at J, with 14 bases in the middle. The CDR3 region has the DNA TGTGCCAGCAGCGTAGCTAGGGGGAACGGAGGCTACACCTTC. Translated: CASSVARGNGGYTF.

V gene TRBV21-1 combines with J gene TRBJ1-1. TRBV21-1 is described as a pseudogene. This CDR3 has 14 amino acids. The CDR3 DNA is TGTGCCAGCAGCAAAAAGTCTAGGAGGACTGAAGCTTTCTTT. It codes for CASSKKSRRTEAFF.

CDR3 in amino acids: CASSIDAPGQGAGTEAFF. As DNA, the CDR3 is TGTGCCAGTAGTATAGATGCCCCGGGACAGGGGGCGGGCACTGAAGCTTTCTTT. The chain joins TRBV19 to TRBJ1-1; 12 bases map to TRBD1. The CDR3 length is 18 residues. V dropped 0 bases and J dropped 4; count of bases not matched to a gene: 9. Germline V gene data show CDR1 as LNHDA and CDR2 as SQIVND (reference sequence).

V is TRBV7-6 and J is TRBJ1-3; a possible D gene is TRBD1 (5 bases). The V end was cut by 5 bases, the J end by 0 bases, with 14 bases between. CDR3 length: 16 amino acids. In germline, CDR1 is SGHVS, CDR2 FNYEAQ. The CDR3 reads CASSSFRDFSGNTIYF. The CDR3 DNA reads TGTGCCAGCAGCAGTTTTAGGGACTTCTCTGGAAACACCATATATTTT.

This chain connects TRBV6-5 to TRBJ1-2, with 9 positions matching TRBD1. Germline V lookup: CDR1 MNHEY, CDR2 SVGAGI. The CDR3 loop spans 13 amino acids. J gave up 6 bases and V 4 bases, and 3 bases lay outside the gene matches. The chain's CDR3 is CASSLTGGHGYTF. The CDR3 DNA reads as TGTGCCAGCAGTTTGACAGGGGGTCATGGCTACACCTTC.

The chain links TRBV19 to TRBJ2-1, with 11 nucleotides matching TRBD1. CDR3 length: 15 residues. The V gene end was trimmed by 2 bases and the J gene end by 5 bases; junction bases not matched to a gene: 2. The V gene's germline CDR1 is LNHDA and CDR2 SQIVND (reference sequence). The chain's CDR3 is CASSIWTGGNNEQFF. CDR3 nucleotides: TGTGCCAGTAGTATATGGACAGGGGGCAACAATGAGCAGTTCTTC.

V and J are TRBV25-1 and TRBJ2-3; D not resolved. Looked up from germline, CDR1 is MGHDK and CDR2 is SYGVNS. The CDR3 sequence is 16 residues long. Trimming removed 2 bases at V and 2 bases at J, with 14 bases between. The CDR3 DNA reads as TGTGCCAGCAGTGAAGGAGCCTTACCCTACACAGATACGCAGTATTTT. Translation gives CASSEGALPYTDTQYF.

CDR3 in DNA: TGTGCCAGCAGCCATACGGGACAGCTCTCTGGAAACACCATATATTTT. This gives the protein CASSHTGQLSGNTIYF. The chain employs TRBV5-6 and TRBJ1-3; 7 bases match TRBD1. Germline lookup yields CDR1 SGHDT and CDR2 YYEEEE. CDR3 length: 16 residues. The junction had 7 bases not matched to a gene; V was cut back by 4 bases and J by 0 bases.

V usage is TRBV29-1 and J usage is TRBJ2-5, with D possibly being TRBD2 (5 bases). Trimming stripped 7 bases from V and 1 base from J, with 10 bases between. Looked up from germline, CDR1 is SQVTM and CDR2 is ANQGSEA. The CDR3 consists of 12 residues. The CDR3 DNA reads as TGCAGCGCAGCGGTAGCCCAAGAGACCCAGTACTTC. Translated: CSAAVAQETQYF.

This clone appeared once. The genes are TRBV5-6 and TRBJ1-1; D is unresolved. V lost 3 bases to trimming and J lost 0 bases, with 6 bases between them. CDR3 length equals 13 residues. From germline, CDR1 is SGHDT and CDR2 YYEEEE. This CDR3 is CASSSTLNTEAFF. The DNA of the CDR3 is TGTGCCAGCAGCTCCACTTTGAACACTGAAGCTTTCTTT.

J is TRBJ2-1 and V is TRBV24-1, with D possibly matching TRBD1 (6 bases). There are 14 residues in the CDR3. Per the germline V gene, CDR1 is KGHDR and CDR2 is SFDVKD. V lost 4 bases and J 9 bases, leaving 15 bases between the germline ends. The DNA of the CDR3 is TGTGCCACCAGTGACCCCTCTTCAGGGGTTGAGCAGTTCTTC. Amino acid sequence: CATSDPSSGVEQFF.

The V and J genes are TRBV24-1 and TRBJ2-5, with 8 bases fitting TRBD2. The CDR3 contains 14 residues. Germline V CDR1 and CDR2: KGHDR, SFDVKD. V shed 9 bases, J shed 7 bases, and the junction held 12 bases outside the gene matches. CDR3: CATRAGGRGGTQYF. The CDR3 DNA sequence: TGTGCCACCCGTGCGGGGGGCCGGGGGGGGACCCAGTACTTC.

The chain couples TRBV6-6 to TRBJ1-5; D remains ambiguous. From germline, CDR1 is MNHNY and CDR2 SVGAGI (reference sequence). CDR3 length equals 14 residues. The V end was cut by 7 bases, the J end by 2 bases, with 12 bases between. The CDR3 is CASTIESGNQPQHF. The DNA of the CDR3 is TGTGCCAGCACAATAGAATCGGGCAATCAGCCCCAGCATTTT.

This clone was counted once. The chain links TRBV6-5 to TRBJ1-2; D gene unclear. CDR1 MNHEY and CDR2 SVGAGI come from the germline V gene. CDR3 size: 11 residues. The V end lost 10 bases, the J end lost 11 bases, and 17 bases lay between the germline ends. The CDR3 DNA reads TGTGCCACCTATTCCCACCTCGGGTACACCTTC. Translation: CATYSHLGYTF.

V is TRBV21-1 and J is TRBJ1-4. TRBV21-1 is annotated as a pseudogene. This CDR3 region has 15 residues. CDR3 sequence (DNA): TGTGCCAGCAGCAAACCCAGCTGGAGTAATGAAAAACTGTTTTTT. Its protein product is CASSKPSWSNEKLFF.

The chain employs TRBV5-1 and TRBJ2-7; D not certain. The CDR3 contains 14 residues. Trimming removed 4 bases from V and 1 base from J, with 12 bases in between. Germline V CDR1 and CDR2: SGHRS, YFSETQ. The CDR3 loop reads CASSLTGPSYEQYF. The DNA for the CDR3 is TGCGCCAGCAGCCTGACTGGTCCTTCCTACGAGCAGTACTTC.

The CDR3 sequence is CASSSPTETYGYTF. The CDR3 DNA reads TGTGCCAGCAGCTCCCCGACAGAGACCTATGGCTACACCTTC. V and J are TRBV7-9 and TRBJ1-2; the D gene is possibly TRBD1 (5 bases). The V gene lost 4 bases and the J gene lost 4 bases, with 13 bases spanning the gap. The CDR3 spans 14 residues. Looked up from germline, CDR1 is SEHNR and CDR2 is FQNEAQ (reference sequence). The variable domain in full, with the rest retrieved from reference TRBV7-9 and TRBJ1-2, is DTGVSQNPRHKITKRGQNVTFRCDPISEHNRLYWYRQTLGQGPEFLTYFQNEAQLEKSRLLSDRFSAERPKGSFSTLEIQRTEQGDSAMYLCASSSPTETYGYTFGSGTRLTVV.

This clone was seen just once. V usage is TRBV11-2 and J usage is TRBJ2-7; 10 bases agree with TRBD2. The CDR3 runs 14 residues. Germline-derived CDR1 and CDR2 are SGHAT and FQNNGV. The V gene end was trimmed by 4 bases and the J gene end by 5 bases; junction bases not matched to a gene: 5. The CDR3 region is CASSSLAGPHEQYF. CDR3 DNA: TGTGCCAGCAGCTCACTAGCGGGGCCCCACGAGCAGTACTTC.

J is TRBJ2-5 and V is TRBV19, with D possibly matching TRBD1 (6 bases). The V gene lost 1 base and the J gene lost 5 bases, with 11 bases spanning the gap. Germline values: CDR1 LNHDA, CDR2 SQIVND (reference sequence). The CDR3 loop spans 14 amino acids. This CDR3 reads CASSIAWQGETQYF. In nucleotides, the CDR3 is TGTGCCAGTAGTATAGCCTGGCAGGGGGAGACCCAGTACTTC.

This sequence joins TRBV6-6 and TRBJ2-3; 7 bases map to TRBD1. V dropped 6 bases and J dropped 3; count of bases not matched to a gene: 9. Germline V gene lookup returns CDR1 MNHNY and CDR2 SVGAGI (reference sequence). The CDR3 runs to 15 residues. CDR3 loop: CASRPGTVETDTQYF. The CDR3 DNA follows: TGTGCCAGCAGACCCGGGACAGTAGAAACAGATACGCAGTATTTT.

V gene TRBV11-2 combines with J gene TRBJ2-5; weak D call: TRBD1 (6 bases). The CDR3 sequence is 16 residues long. The ends were cut back, 1 base at V and 4 bases at J, with 16 bases in the middle. Germline V lookup: CDR1 SGHAT, CDR2 FQNNGV. The CDR3 loop reads CASSLGGQAGTETQYF. DNA for the CDR3: TGTGCCAGCAGCTTAGGGGGACAAGCAGGGACAGAGACCCAGTACTTC.

The chain uses TRBV6-1 and TRBJ1-3; possible D gene TRBD1, 6 bases. The CDR3 has 15 residues. Germline assignment: CDR1 MNHNS and CDR2 SASEGT. With 1 base removed from V and 2 bases from J, the gap between germline ends came to 9 bases. In DNA, the CDR3 is TGTGCCAGCAGTGAAGGGAACAGGGCTGGAAACACCATATATTTT. It specifies CASSEGNRAGNTIYF.

The gene calls are TRBV3-1 (or the pseudogene TRBV3-2) and TRBJ1-1; perhaps TRBD1 as D (5 bases). V lost 0 bases and J lost 0, with 8 bases in between. This CDR3 is 15 amino acids long. CDR1 is LGHDT and CDR2 is YNNKEL in the germline V gene (reference sequence). CDR3 coding DNA: TGTGCCAGCAGCCAAGAAGGCAGGGTGAACACTGAAGCTTTCTTT. The encoded protein is CASSQEGRVNTEAFF.

V and J are TRBV20-1 and TRBJ1-1; 7 bases are a match to TRBD1. Germline values: CDR1 DFQATT, CDR2 SNEGSKA (reference sequence). The V and J ends lost 6 bases and 6 bases, in that order; junction bases with no gene match: 4. This CDR3 region has 11 residues. The CDR3 DNA follows: TGCAGTGCCCAGGGGGACGCTGAAGCTTTCTTT. Translation: CSAQGDAEAFF.